This TCR beta chain was sequenced in a study of OX40 agonist ivuxolimab in advanced cancers. As to this clone: Its target is unknown.

This CDR3 comprises 15 residues. The germline gives CDR1 SGHRS, CDR2 YFSETQ. V was trimmed by 3 bases and J by 4 bases, leaving 16 bases between them. Sequenced by immunoSEQ multiplex PCR; TCRdb stores in-frame clones only, minus some. The profile shows over 20,000 clones, around 80% of them singletons. Notes on the study in general: Averaged across samples, CD8+ T cells carried more expanded clones than CD4+ did.

The chain joins TRBV5-1 to TRBJ1-1, with no clear D. The sample was CD4+ or CD8+ T cells sorted from blood, taken in a trial of the OX40 agonist ivuxolimab. This clonotype originated in an adult with an advanced solid tumor such as melanoma, head and neck, liver or kidney cancer. The CDR3 DNA reads as TGCGCCAGCAGCTCTAACGGACCAGGCAGCACTGAAGCTTTCTTT. Its translation is CASSSNGPGSTEAFF.